This is a list of T cell receptor beta chains from one sample in a study of blood T cell repertoires in COVID-19. Profiled with immunoSEQ multiplex PCR; TCRdb holds only in-frame clones, not every one. The sample includes roughly 260,000 clones, roughly nine tenths of them seen just once. The specimen sequenced was PBMCs or T cells enriched from blood (not recorded which). The source is a woman younger than 30 who had recovered from COVID-19. CDR3s include the opening cysteine and the closing phenylalanine or tryptophan. The D gene is left open where the match is weak. Not every row has a clone size; where given, it reads once, few, many or a size class.

D gene | clone size | J gene | V gene | CDR3 DNA | CDR3 protein
. | . | TRBJ2-5 | TRBV7-9 | TGTGCCAGCAGCTTAGCTGCCCGGTCAAGAGAGACCCAGTACTTC | CASSLAARSRETQYF
. | . | TRBJ2-7 | TRBV3-1/TRBV3-2 | TGTGCCAGCAGCCAAGATGGGGGGACCTACGAGCAGTACTTC | CASSQDGGTYEQYF
TRBD2 | . | TRBJ2-1 | TRBV5-8 | TGTGCCAGCAGCTTGGTCAGGGCTAGCGGGAGGAATGAGCAGTTCTTC | CASSLVRASGRNEQFF
. | . | TRBJ1-6 | TRBV7-2 | TGTGCCAGCAGCTTAGGAGGAGGGGATTCACCCCTCCACTTT | CASSLGGGDSPLHF
. | . | TRBJ2-2 | TRBV6-2/TRBV6-3 | TGTGCCAGCAGTTACCATTACAGGGCGAACGGGGAGCTGTTTTTT | CASSYHYRANGELFF
. | . | TRBJ1-2 | TRBV2 | TGTGCCAGCAGTGACGATATACAGGGTTTGTCCGCTGGGTACGTCTATGGCTACACCTTC | CASSDDIQGLSAGYVYGYTF
TRBD1 | . | TRBJ2-3 | TRBV10-3 | TGTGCCATCAGTGGGGACAGACTTATCCCAGATACGCAGTATTTT | CAISGDRLIPDTQYF
. | . | TRBJ2-3 | TRBV27 | TGTGCCAGCAGTGACGGGACTGACACAGATACGCAGTATTTT | CASSDGTDTDTQYF
. | . | TRBJ2-2 | TRBV9 | TGTGCCAGCAGCGTACGGACCGGGGAGCTGTTTTTT | CASSVRTGELFF
TRBD1 | . | TRBJ2-7 | TRBV2 | TGTGCCAGCAGTGAATCTGGGACAGCTTACGAGCAGTACTTC | CASSESGTAYEQYF
TRBD1 | . | TRBJ2-1 | TRBV4-3 | TGCGCCAGCAGCCAATCCAGGGGGAACTTCAATGAGCAGTTCTTC | CASSQSRGNFNEQFF
. | . | TRBJ1-4 | TRBV27 | TGTGCCAGCAGTTTTGGCACCCATAATGAAAAACTGTTTTTT | CASSFGTHNEKLFF
TRBD2 | . | TRBJ2-7 | TRBV6-5 | TGTGCCAGCCGGGGACTAGCGGTCTACGAGCAGTACTTC | CASRGLAVYEQYF
. | once | TRBJ1-3 | TRBV9 | TGTGCCAGCAGCGTAGGATCAAGGGGGGGCTCTGGAAACACCATATATTTT | CASSVGSRGGSGNTIYF
. | . | TRBJ1-5 | TRBV27 | TGTGCCAGCAGTCACGGGTTGGTTCAGCCCCAGCATTTT | CASSHGLVQPQHF
TRBD2 | few | TRBJ2-1 | TRBV11-2 | TGTGCCAGCAGCCCCCTCGGGGGGGCCGGCAATGAGCAGTTCTTC | CASSPLGGAGNEQFF
TRBD1 | . | TRBJ2-1 | TRBV5-4 | TGTGCCAGCAGCCTAGGGACAGGGTTCTGGAATGAGCAGTTCTTC | CASSLGTGFWNEQFF
TRBD2 | . | TRBJ2-2 | TRBV28 | TGTGCCAGCAGTTTCAATGCGGGAGGGCCCGGGGAGCTGTTTTTT | CASSFNAGGPGELFF
. | . | TRBJ1-2 | TRBV5-1 | TGCGCCAGCAGCTTGGAAGGTCAGGGCCAGGGCGGCTACACCTTC | CASSLEGQGQGGYTF
. | . | TRBJ1-2 | TRBV5-1 | TGCGCCAGCAGCTGGGGGACACCAGACTATGGCTACACCTTC | CASSWGTPDYGYTF
TRBD1 | . | TRBJ2-1 | TRBV14 | TGTGCCAGCAGCCAGGTTCAGGGGCAGGGGGCCTACAATGAGCAGTTCTTC | CASSQVQGQGAYNEQFF
. | . | TRBJ1-5 | TRBV12-3/TRBV12-4 | TGTGCCAGCAGCCGGGGGGGGCAGCCCCAGCATTTT | CASSRGGQPQHF
TRBD1 | . | TRBJ1-5 | TRBV19 | TGTGCCAGTACCATGGGACAGAATAATCAGCCCCAGCATTTT | CASTMGQNNQPQHF
TRBD1 | . | TRBJ1-4 | TRBV5-6 | TGTGCCAGCAGCTTGTGGCAGGGGGGTGAAAAACTGTTTTTT | CASSLWQGGEKLFF
TRBD2 | . | TRBJ2-3 | TRBV7-2 | TGTGCCAGCAGCCCATTAGCGGGGGAGCCAGATACGCAGTATTTT | CASSPLAGEPDTQYF
. | . | TRBJ2-1 | TRBV28 | TGTGCCAGCAAACGGGGTTTAGGCTACAATGAGCAGTTCTTC | CASKRGLGYNEQFF
TRBD2 | . | TRBJ2-7 | TRBV10-3 | TGTGCCATCATTCCACACGGGACTAGCGACTCCTACGAGCAGTACTTC | CAIIPHGTSDSYEQYF
. | . | TRBJ1-5 | TRBV6-6 | TGTGCCAGCAGTTCCCCCAGGGTGGCGGACCAGCCCCAGCATTTT | CASSSPRVADQPQHF
TRBD2 | few | TRBJ2-1 | TRBV27 | TGTGCCAGCAGTTTAGTGGAGGGACTAGGTGGGGGAGGGTCCTACAATGAGCAGTTCTTC | CASSLVEGLGGGGSYNEQFF
TRBD1 | . | TRBJ1-2 | TRBV3-1/TRBV3-2 | TGTGCCAGCAGCCCATATTCGATGATGACAGGGCGGAATGGCTACACCTTC | CASSPYSMMTGRNGYTF
. | few | TRBJ2-2 | TRBV6-4 | TGTGCCAGCCGGAGGCGGGATAGAACCGGGGAGCTGTTTTTT | CASRRRDRTGELFF
. | once | TRBJ1-2 | TRBV27 | TGTGCCAGCAGTAGAAAGACAGTGGGGCTAGTCTATGGCTACACCTTC | CASSRKTVGLVYGYTF
TRBD2 | . | TRBJ2-7 | TRBV5-1 | TGCGCCAGCAGCGGCGAGACTAGCGGGTACTCCTACGAGCAGTACTTC | CASSGETSGYSYEQYF
TRBD2 | . | TRBJ2-7 | TRBV4-2 | TGTGCCAGCAGCTCCCGGACTAGCGGGAGTAGTGAGCAGTACTTC | CASSSRTSGSSEQYF
TRBD1 | once | TRBJ2-6 | TRBV18 | TGTGCCAGCCATCACGGGACAGCATCTGGGGCCAACGTCCTGACTTTC | CASHHGTASGANVLTF
TRBD2 | once | TRBJ2-1 | TRBV4-2 | TGTGCCAGCAGTACCTTTCGGCGGGAGCGTCGAAATGAGCAGTTCTTC | CASSTFRRERRNEQFF
. | . | TRBJ1-5 | TRBV11-2 | TGTGCCAGCAGCTTAGGCAGGGGTCAGCCCCAGCATTTT | CASSLGRGQPQHF
. | . | TRBJ2-5 | TRBV4-1 | TGCGCCAGCAGCCAAGATTCATCGGGGAGGCAAGAGACCCAGTACTTC | CASSQDSSGRQETQYF
. | once | TRBJ2-1 | TRBV10-1 | TGCGCCAGCAGTGAGGCTAGGATCGAATCGGGTGAGCAGTTCTTC | CASSEARIESGEQFF
. | once | TRBJ1-2 | TRBV12-3/TRBV12-4 | TGTGCCAGCGGTAGTACTAACTATGGCTACACCTTC | CASGSTNYGYTF
. | . | TRBJ1-1 | TRBV7-9 | TGTGCCAGCAGCTTAGTACAGGGTGAAACTGAAGCTTTCTTT | CASSLVQGETEAFF
. | . | TRBJ2-7 | TRBV15 | TGTGCCACCAGCAGAGAGGGCGGGAACCTCTACGAGCAGTACTTC | CATSREGGNLYEQYF
TRBD1 | . | TRBJ2-6 | TRBV6-5 | TGTGCCAGCCAGACAGGGAGCTCTGGGGCCAACGTCCTGACTTTC | CASQTGSSGANVLTF
TRBD1 | few | TRBJ1-3 | TRBV7-9 | TGTGCCAGCAGCTTGGGGACAGCGGGAAACACCATATATTTT | CASSLGTAGNTIYF
TRBD2 | . | TRBJ2-5 | TRBV7-7 | TGTGCCAGCAGCTTGGGAGTAGCGGGGGAAGAGACCCAGTACTTC | CASSLGVAGEETQYF
TRBD1 | . | TRBJ2-6 | TRBV27 | TGTGCCAGCAGCGGACAGGGAGCCGGGGCCAACGTCCTGACTTTC | CASSGQGAGANVLTF
. | once | TRBJ1-6 | TRBV11-3 | TGTGCCAGCAGCCAACGGGACACCGACCCCCCCCTCCACTTT | CASSQRDTDPPLHF
. | . | TRBJ2-1 | TRBV4-1 | TGCGCCAGCAGCCAAATGGGACTTGCAAACAATGAGCAGTTCTTC | CASSQMGLANNEQFF
TRBD1 | . | TRBJ2-7 | TRBV28 | TGTGCCAGCAGCCCGCGACAGGGCTCTACCTACGAGCAGTACTTC | CASSPRQGSTYEQYF
TRBD1 | . | TRBJ1-6 | TRBV11-3 | TGTGCCAGCAGCTCATCACCGGGGACAGGGGTCCACTTT | CASSSSPGTGVHF
. | . | TRBJ1-2 | TRBV10-2 | TGCGCCAGCAGTGAATCAGGCCGCCGGATTGGCTACACCTTC | CASSESGRRIGYTF
. | few | TRBJ1-3 | TRBV2 | TGTGCCAGCAGTGACCTCACAGGGCCGGGAAACACCATATATTTT | CASSDLTGPGNTIYF
. | . | TRBJ1-6 | TRBV7-2 | TGTGCCAGCAGCTCCGGACAGAATAATTCACCCCTCCACTTT | CASSSGQNNSPLHF